The 27 T cell receptor beta chains reported below all come from one sample, sequenced in a study of T-cell memory formation after mild COVID-19. From the 5' RACE reads, TCRdb called clonotypes with MiXCR, one entry per CDR3 protein. In the table there are fewer than 150,000 distinct CDR3 sequences, over 15% of which are singletons. Sequencing was performed on PBMCs or a T cell subset sorted from them (not recorded which). The receptors were sampled from a man aged 18 to 30 who had mild COVID-19 (a few samples of this study predate the infection). Cell type and time point are not known.

This clonotype turned up a few times. This chain connects TRBV5-1 to TRBJ1-1; D is perhaps TRBD1 (5 bases). The CDR3 sequence is 12 residues long. The V end was cut by 4 bases, the J end by 4 bases, with 8 bases between. Germline V gene sequence: CDR1 SGHRS, CDR2 YFSETQ. The CDR3 DNA reads TGCGCCAGCAGCCCGGGACGCACTGAAGCTTTCTTT. The encoded protein is CASSPGRTEAFF.

This clonotype was seen a handful of times. The rearrangement uses TRBV12-3 or TRBV12-4 and TRBJ1-1; TRBD1 agrees at 7 bases. The CDR3 covers 12 residues. J was trimmed by 11 bases and V by 6 bases; bases with no gene match: 9. In nucleotides, the CDR3 is TGTGCCAGCAGACCCGGACAGGACCGGGCTTTCTTT. It codes for CASRPGQDRAFF.

The table lists this clonotype with a few counts. This chain uses TRBV24-1 with TRBJ2-1; 8 bases are a match to TRBD2. The CDR3 sequence is 13 residues long. Germline values: CDR1 KGHDR, CDR2 SFDVKD. The V and J ends lost 7 bases and 6 bases, in that order; junction bases with no gene match: 4. The CDR3 is CATRAGASNEQFF. CDR3 DNA: TGTGCCACCAGAGCGGGGGCCTCCAATGAGCAGTTCTTC.

At least ten counts were recorded for this clonotype. V is TRBV12-3 or TRBV12-4 and J is TRBJ2-2, with D perhaps matching TRBD1 or TRBD2 (5 bases each). The CDR3 has 14 residues. V was cut by 6 bases and J by 3 bases, with 11 bases left in between. The CDR3 region has the DNA TGTGCCAGCAGGACCGGGGCTTACACCGGGGAGCTGTTTTTT. Residues: CASRTGAYTGELFF.

The V gene is TRBV12-3 or TRBV12-4, the J gene TRBJ1-2, with D uncertain. With 6 bases removed from V and 5 bases from J, the gap between germline ends came to 13 bases. The CDR3 is 13 residues long. CDR3 loop: CASSRRESYGYTF. CDR3 DNA sequence: TGTGCCAGCAGCCGCCGGGAATCTTATGGCTACACCTTC.

The V call is TRBV5-6, the J call TRBJ2-3; TRBD1 might be the D (6 bases). In germline, CDR1 is SGHDT, CDR2 YYEEEE. The ends were cut back, 1 base at V and 2 bases at J, with 14 bases in the middle. The CDR3 contains 16 residues. Here the CDR3 DNA reads TGTGCCAGCAGCTTGTCGATACAGGGACACACAGATACGCAGTATTTT. It is translated as CASSLSIQGHTDTQYF.

This clonotype was observed a few times. The chain employs TRBV7-3 and TRBJ1-3, with D unresolved. The V end lost 6 bases, the J end lost 0 bases, and 15 bases lay between the germline ends. Germline loops: CDR1 SGHTA, CDR2 FQGTGA. This CDR3 has 16 amino acids. The CDR3 bases are TGTGCCAGCAGTTCGGGCCCAGCCTTCTCTGGAAACACCATATATTTT. Translated: CASSSGPAFSGNTIYF.

The genes are TRBV6-6 and TRBJ2-1, with 7 nucleotides matching TRBD1. The germline CDR1 and CDR2 sequences are MNHNY and SVGAGI (reference sequence). The junction had 12 bases not matched to a gene; V was cut back by 4 bases and J by 6 bases. The CDR3 is 16 residues long. The CDR3 here is CASSSGNRGSTNEQFF. The CDR3 bases are TGTGCCAGCAGTTCGGGAAACAGGGGATCAACCAATGAGCAGTTCTTC.

This clonotype was observed a few times. The chain uses TRBV7-2 and TRBJ2-1, with D unresolved. CDR3 length: 14 residues. Germline V gene data show CDR1 as SGHTA and CDR2 as FQGNSA. The germline V and J ends were trimmed by 4 bases and 7 bases, with 14 bases remaining between them. The CDR3 region has the DNA TGTGCCAGCAGCTCCAATCGCGGTGAAAATGAGCAGTTCTTC. The encoded protein is CASSSNRGENEQFF.

The rearrangement joins TRBV7-8 to TRBJ2-2, with a tentative D call TRBD1 (5 bases). The germline V gene has CDR1 SGHVS and CDR2 FQNEAQ. Trimming shortened V by 3 bases and J by 5 bases, and 13 bases separated the two germline ends. The CDR3 loop spans 15 amino acids. The CDR3 DNA reads as TGTGCCAGCAGCTTTCGCCAGGGTCGGACCGGGGAGCTGTTTTTT. Amino acids: CASSFRQGRTGELFF.

This clonotype was seen ten or more times. The rearrangement links TRBV4-1 to TRBJ2-3, with 10 bases identical to TRBD2. Germline V gives CDR1 MGHRA, CDR2 YSYEKL. Losses at the gene ends were 2 bases for V and 2 bases for J; bases not matched to a gene: 7. This CDR3 is built from 17 residues. CDR3 sequence (DNA): TGCGCCAGCAGCCAAAGTCCTAGCGGGGGCGACACAGATACGCAGTATTTT. This translates into CASSQSPSGGDTDTQYF.

The rearrangement joins TRBV29-1 to TRBJ2-3; D unresolved. Trimming stripped 4 bases from V and 0 bases from J, with 11 bases between. Germline CDR1 SQVTM, CDR2 ANQGSEA. The CDR3 is 14 amino acids. In nucleotides, the CDR3 is TGCAGCGTTGGGGCAGGAAAGAGCACAGATACGCAGTATTTT. This sequence encodes CSVGAGKSTDTQYF.

The rearrangement uses TRBV6-5 and TRBJ1-1, with a weak D call TRBD1 (6 bases). V lost 10 bases and J 2 bases, leaving 23 bases between the germline ends. The CDR3 is 16 amino acids. CDR1 is MNHEY, CDR2 SVGAGI, per germline. The CDR3 is CATLGLGGKGNTEAFF. The CDR3 DNA reads as TGTGCCACCCTTGGGCTAGGGGGTAAGGGCAACACTGAAGCTTTCTTT.

The chain carries TRBV7-9 and TRBJ2-5, with D perhaps TRBD1 (5 bases). Per germline, CDR1 SEHNR and CDR2 FQNEAQ (reference sequence). There are 14 residues in the CDR3. The germline V and J ends were trimmed by 3 bases and 5 bases, with 13 bases remaining between them. The CDR3 nucleotides read TGTGCCAGCAGCTTTGGGGCAGGGCTGGAGACCCAGTACTTC. Protein product: CASSFGAGLETQYF.

J is TRBJ1-2 and V is TRBV5-1, with 7 bases identical to TRBD1. The ends lost 3 bases at V and 3 bases at J; junction bases unmatched: 2. The CDR3 is made up of 13 amino acids. CDR1 SGHRS and CDR2 YFSETQ come from the germline V gene. The CDR3 bases are TGCGCCAGCAGCTCTCAGGGGGACTATGGCTACACCTTC. Protein sequence: CASSSQGDYGYTF.

The sample holds a few counts of this clonotype. The chain uses TRBV15 and TRBJ2-2, with TRBD1 matching 7 bases. Trimming took 3 bases from V and 4 from J; bases not matched to a gene: 11. This CDR3 has 17 amino acids. Per germline, CDR1 LNHNV and CDR2 YYDKDF (reference sequence). Here the CDR3 reads CATSSGLTGTGTGELFF. Here the CDR3 DNA reads TGTGCCACCAGCAGTGGTTTGACAGGGACGGGCACCGGGGAGCTGTTTTTT.

The rearrangement joins TRBV18 to TRBJ1-1, with D unresolved. The CDR3 covers 12 residues. Germline loops: CDR1 KGHSH, CDR2 LQKENI. Trimming shortened V by 6 bases and J by 0 bases, and 5 bases separated the two germline ends. CDR3 loop: CASSDLNTEAFF. Written as DNA, the CDR3 is TGTGCCAGCTCGGACCTGAACACTGAAGCTTTCTTT.

This chain's CDR3 is CSARGVGGYQPQHF. In nucleotides, the CDR3 is TGCAGTGCTAGAGGGGTAGGGGGGTATCAGCCCCAGCATTTT. This chain uses TRBV20-1 with TRBJ1-5; TRBD1 is a possible D gene (6 bases). The germline CDR1 and CDR2 sequences are DFQATT and SNEGSKA (reference sequence). Trimming took 1 base from V and 5 from J, leaving 12 bases between them. The CDR3 extends over 14 amino acids.

V usage is TRBV24-1 and J usage is TRBJ2-7, with TRBD1 matching 10 bases. CDR1 KGHDR and CDR2 SFDVKD come from the germline V gene. Trimming at V came to 11 bases and at J to 6 bases, leaving 15 bases not matched to a gene. The CDR3 spans 15 residues. In nucleotides, the CDR3 is TGTGCCAAGTTCCACGGGACAGGGGATCGAGGCGAGCAGTACGTC. Its protein product is CAKFHGTGDRGEQYV.

V gene TRBV6-4 combines with J gene TRBJ2-3; D possibly matches TRBD1 or TRBD2 (6 bases each). V was trimmed by 6 bases and J by 2 bases, leaving 12 bases between them. The CDR3 is 14 residues long. Germline CDR1 is MRHNA and CDR2 is SNTAGT. CDR3 DNA: TGTGCCAGCAGCCAAGGGGGGCCCACAGATACGCAGTATTTT. This translates into CASSQGGPTDTQYF.

This clonotype was seen a handful of times. This chain joins TRBV5-1 and TRBJ2-3; TRBD2 agrees at 9 bases. CDR1 SGHRS and CDR2 YFSETQ come from the germline V gene. The CDR3 extends over 15 amino acids. Trimming cost V 2 bases and J 5 bases; bases outside gene matches: 6. CDR3 protein: CASSFGGGGEDTQYF. CDR3 in DNA: TGCGCCAGCAGCTTTGGCGGGGGGGGCGAAGATACGCAGTATTTT.

The chain uses TRBV12-3 or TRBV12-4 and TRBJ2-3, with a weak D call TRBD1 (6 bases). Trimming took 4 bases from V and 6 from J, leaving 14 bases between them. The CDR3 consists of 14 residues. Here the CDR3 reads CASSSGQNFDTQYF. CDR3 nucleotides: TGTGCCAGCAGTTCAGGACAGAATTTTGATACGCAGTATTTT.

This chain joins TRBV19 and TRBJ2-3; perhaps TRBD2 as D (5 bases). CDR3 length: 13 residues. The ends were cut back, 7 bases at V and 3 bases at J, with 11 bases in the middle. CDR1 LNHDA and CDR2 SQIVND come from the germline V gene (reference sequence). CDR3 loop: CASTEGWTDTQYF. The CDR3 DNA sequence: TGTGCCAGTACCGAGGGTTGGACAGATACGCAGTATTTT.

This chain joins TRBV5-1 and TRBJ2-1; TRBD2 aligns across 14 bases. J was trimmed by 7 bases and V by 4 bases; bases with no gene match: 13. Germline CDR1 reads SGHRS; CDR2 reads YFSETQ. The CDR3 extends over 18 amino acids. CDR3 loop: CASSPNAGTSGGRNEQFF. The CDR3 DNA reads TGCGCCAGCAGCCCGAATGCCGGGACTAGCGGGGGACGGAATGAGCAGTTCTTC.

In its sample, this clonotype was seen many times. The chain uses TRBV5-1 and TRBJ1-1, with 9 bases that match TRBD1. J lost 10 bases, V lost 0 bases, and 4 bases had no gene match. The CDR3 is 13 amino acids. Germline CDR1 reads SGHRS; CDR2 reads YFSETQ. Here the CDR3 DNA reads TGCGCCAGCAGCTTGGGCGACAGGGGGGGAGCTTTCTTT. Translation: CASSLGDRGGAFF.

J is TRBJ2-1 and V is TRBV4-3; TRBD2 aligns across 12 bases. There are 17 residues in the CDR3. The V and J ends lost 4 bases and 7 bases, in that order; junction bases with no gene match: 11. CDR1 and CDR2 from the germline V gene are LGHNA and YSLEER. The CDR3 DNA follows: TGCGCCAGCAGCCGCTTCCCCGCTAGCGGGGGGGATAATGAGCAGTTCTTC. It yields the protein CASSRFPASGGDNEQFF.

The chain uses TRBV28 and TRBJ2-1; TRBD2 matches 8 bases. The J segment lost 9 bases and the V segment lost 5 bases, leaving 9 bases of the junction unmatched. The CDR3 runs to 14 residues. CDR1 and CDR2 (germline): MDHEN, SYDVKM. DNA of the CDR3: TGTGCCAGCAGTACATTTAGCGGGAAGGGTGAGCAGTTCTTC. Its translation is CASSTFSGKGEQFF.